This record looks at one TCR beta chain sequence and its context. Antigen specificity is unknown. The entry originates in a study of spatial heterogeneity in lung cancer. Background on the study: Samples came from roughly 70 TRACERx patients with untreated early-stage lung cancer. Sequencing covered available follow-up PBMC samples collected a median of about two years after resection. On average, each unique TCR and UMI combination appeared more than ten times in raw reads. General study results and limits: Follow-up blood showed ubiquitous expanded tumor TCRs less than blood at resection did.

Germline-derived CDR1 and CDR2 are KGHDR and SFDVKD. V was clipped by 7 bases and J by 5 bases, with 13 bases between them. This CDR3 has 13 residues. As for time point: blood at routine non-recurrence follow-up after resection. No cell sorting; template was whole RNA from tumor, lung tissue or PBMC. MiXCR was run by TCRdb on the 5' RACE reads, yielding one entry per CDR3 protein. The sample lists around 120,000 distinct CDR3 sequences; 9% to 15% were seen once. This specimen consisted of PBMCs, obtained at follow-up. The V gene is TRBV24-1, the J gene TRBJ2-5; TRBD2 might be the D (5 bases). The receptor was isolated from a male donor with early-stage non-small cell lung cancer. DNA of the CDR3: TGTGCCACCAGATCTAACGGGGAGGAGACCCAGTACTTC. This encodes CATRSNGEETQYF.